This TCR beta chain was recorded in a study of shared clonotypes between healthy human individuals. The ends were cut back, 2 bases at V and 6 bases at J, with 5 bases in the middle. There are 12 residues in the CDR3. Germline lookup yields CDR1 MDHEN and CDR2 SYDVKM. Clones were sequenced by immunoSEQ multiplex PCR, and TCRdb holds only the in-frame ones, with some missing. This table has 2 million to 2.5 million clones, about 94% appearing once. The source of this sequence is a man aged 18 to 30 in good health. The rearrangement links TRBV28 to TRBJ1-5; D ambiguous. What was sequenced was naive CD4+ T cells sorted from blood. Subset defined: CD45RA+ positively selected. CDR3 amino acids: CASSLGSQPQHF. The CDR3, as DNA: TGTGCCAGCAGTTTAGGCTCTCAGCCCCAGCATTTT.